This section outlines one TCR beta chain sequence together with its context. The record originates from a study of blood T cell repertoires in COVID-19. This table comes from immunoSEQ multiplex PCR, and its TCRdb copy is limited to in-frame clones, with some not included. This table holds 150,000 or so clones, around nine tenths found once. CDR3 length: 14 amino acids. With 5 bases clipped from V and 4 bases from J, the junction kept 7 bases outside the gene matches. Germline CDR1 SNHLY, CDR2 FYNNEI. Sequencing used peripheral blood. This chain joins TRBV2 and TRBJ1-1; 7 positions agree with TRBD1. The source is a woman in her 70s with COVID-19, enrolled during active disease. DNA of the CDR3: TGTGCCAGCAGTCGACAGGGATCGGGCACTGAAGCTTTCTTT. Translated, it gives CASSRQGSGTEAFF.